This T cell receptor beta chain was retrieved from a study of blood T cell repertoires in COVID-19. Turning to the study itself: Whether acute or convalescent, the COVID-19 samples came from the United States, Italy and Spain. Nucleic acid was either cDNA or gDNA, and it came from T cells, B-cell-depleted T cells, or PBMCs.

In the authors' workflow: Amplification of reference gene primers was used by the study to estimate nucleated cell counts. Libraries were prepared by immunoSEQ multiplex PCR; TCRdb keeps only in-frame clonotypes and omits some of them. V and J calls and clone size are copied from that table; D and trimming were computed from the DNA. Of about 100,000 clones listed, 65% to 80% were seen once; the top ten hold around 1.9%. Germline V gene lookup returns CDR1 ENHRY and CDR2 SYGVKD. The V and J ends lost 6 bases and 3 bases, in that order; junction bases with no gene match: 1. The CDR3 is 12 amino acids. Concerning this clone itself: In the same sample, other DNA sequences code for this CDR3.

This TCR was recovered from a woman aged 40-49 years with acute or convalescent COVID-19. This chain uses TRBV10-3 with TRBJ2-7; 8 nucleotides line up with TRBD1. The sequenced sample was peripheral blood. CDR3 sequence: CAIRGTGYEQYF. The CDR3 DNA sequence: TGTGCCATCAGGGGGACAGGCTACGAGCAGTACTTC.